The 3 T cell receptor beta chains listed next were all sequenced from one sample in a study of blood T cell repertoires in COVID-19. Sequencing used immunoSEQ multiplex PCR; TCRdb keeps in-frame clones, though not all of them. The data hold 150,000 to 200,000 clones, with around three quarters observed a single time. The source material was PBMCs or T cells enriched from blood (not recorded which). Source of these receptors: a woman aged 45-60 years with acute COVID-19.

The rearrangement links TRBV9 to TRBJ1-3; D unresolved. Trimming removed 0 bases at V and 0 bases at J, with 10 bases between. There are 16 residues in the CDR3. Per germline, CDR1 SGDLS and CDR2 YYNGEE. The CDR3 loop is CASSVVSSDSGNTIYF. DNA for the CDR3: TGTGCCAGCAGCGTAGTGTCGAGCGACTCTGGAAACACCATATATTTT.

This chain joins TRBV19 and TRBJ1-6, with TRBD1 matching 7 bases. Trimming at V came to 5 bases and at J to 5 bases, leaving 6 bases not matched to a gene. This CDR3 has 15 residues. CDR1 and CDR2 from the germline V gene are LNHDA and SQIVND (reference sequence). For the CDR3, the DNA is TGTGCCAGTAGTCTCCCACAGGGGAATAATTCACCCCTCCACTTT. Translating gives CASSLPQGNNSPLHF.

The rearrangement links TRBV19 to TRBJ1-4, with D tentatively TRBD1 (6 bases). CDR1 is LNHDA, CDR2 SQIVND, per germline (reference sequence). V lost 6 bases, J lost 8 bases, and 16 bases lay in between. This CDR3 has 14 amino acids. The CDR3 is CASRGRGDREKLFF. In DNA, the CDR3 is TGTGCCAGTAGGGGCAGGGGAGATAGGGAAAAACTGTTTTTT.